Below are 22 T cell receptor beta chains sequenced from a single sample in a study of technical replicates of blood from a handful of donors. Measured with immunoSEQ multiplex PCR; TCRdb has only the in-frame clones, and not every one. Seen here are roughly 79,000 clones, around 94% observed once, and the top ten hold approximately 0.37%. Source material: T cells isolated from PBMCs. The source is a human donor in good health.

The chain recombines TRBV5-4 with TRBJ2-7, with TRBD2 matching over 10 bases. This CDR3 comprises 15 residues. V lost 4 bases to trimming and J lost 0 bases; unmatched junction nucleotides: 4. The germline gives CDR1 SGHNT, CDR2 YYREEE (reference sequence). In nucleotides, the CDR3 is TGTGCCAGCAGCCTGGGGACTAGCGCCTCCTACGAGCAGTACTTC. It specifies CASSLGTSASYEQYF. Looking up the rest from reference TRBV5-4 and TRBJ2-7 gives the full variable domain: ETGVTQSPTHLIKTRGQQVTLRCSSQSGHNTVSWYQQALGQGPQFIFQYYREEENGRGNFPPRFSGLQFPNYSSELNVNALELDDSALYLCASSLGTSASYEQYFGPGTRLTVT.

This clone was counted a few times. The V gene is TRBV5-1, the J gene TRBJ1-1; D remains ambiguous. Germline lookup yields CDR1 SGHRS and CDR2 YFSETQ. The CDR3 runs to 12 residues. Trimming took 5 bases from V and 5 from J, leaving 10 bases between them. The CDR3 spells CASRSGGTEAFF. CDR3 sequence (DNA): TGCGCCAGCAGGTCAGGAGGGACTGAAGCTTTCTTT.

This clone came up once. The rearrangement joins TRBV30 to TRBJ2-3; D may be TRBD1 (5 bases). This CDR3 has 14 residues. Per the germline V gene, CDR1 is GTSNPN and CDR2 is SVGIG (reference sequence). The V gene lost 5 bases and the J gene lost 3 bases, with 15 bases spanning the gap. The CDR3: CAWGAGKDTDTQYF. The CDR3, as DNA: TGTGCCTGGGGGGCAGGGAAAGATACAGATACGCAGTATTTT.

This sequence joins TRBV7-2 and TRBJ2-7; the match to TRBD2 covers 7 bases. The CDR3 totals 15 residues. Trimming at V came to 1 base and at J to 3 bases, leaving 6 bases not matched to a gene. Germline V gene lookup returns CDR1 SGHTA and CDR2 FQGNSA. The CDR3 region is CASSLDRAGYYEQYF. CDR3 in DNA: TGTGCCAGCAGCTTAGATAGAGCGGGATACTACGAGCAGTACTTC. The complete variable domain, with remaining parts taken from reference TRBV7-2 and TRBJ2-7, reads GAGVSQSPSNKVTEKGKDVELRCDPISGHTALYWYRQSLGQGLEFLIYFQGNSAPDKSGLPSDRFSAERTGGSVSTLTIQRTQQEDSAVYLCASSLDRAGYYEQYFGPGTRLTVT.

This chain connects TRBV7-6 to TRBJ1-1; D gene ambiguous. The CDR3 covers 17 residues. With 5 bases removed from V and 0 bases from J, the gap between germline ends came to 19 bases. Germline values: CDR1 SGHVS, CDR2 FNYEAQ. CDR3 loop: CASSPIAGGNLNTEAFF. Here the CDR3 DNA reads TGTGCCAGCAGCCCAATTGCAGGAGGAAATTTGAACACTGAAGCTTTCTTT.

This sequence joins TRBV5-1 and TRBJ1-2, with 11 bases that match TRBD1. The CDR3 totals 14 residues. V shed 3 bases, J shed 8 bases, and the junction held 6 bases outside the gene matches. The germline V gene encodes CDR1 SGHRS and CDR2 YFSETQ. The CDR3: CASSSLGQGEGYTF. In DNA form, the CDR3 reads TGCGCCAGCAGCTCTCTGGGACAGGGGGAGGGCTACACCTTC.

CDR3 bases: TGCGCCAGCAGCTCCACTAGCGGAGGGGGAGGTGAGCAGTTCTTC. Protein product: CASSSTSGGGGEQFF. This sequence joins TRBV5-1 and TRBJ2-1; 8 nucleotides agree with TRBD2. V gave up 3 bases and J gave up 9 bases; unmatched junction bases: 11. From germline, CDR1 is SGHRS and CDR2 YFSETQ. This CDR3 comprises 15 residues.

CDR3 protein: CASSPTSNEQYF. CDR3 bases: TGTGCCAGCAGCCCAACTAGCAACGAGCAGTACTTC. This chain links TRBV7-9 with TRBJ2-7, with a weak D call TRBD2 (6 bases). The CDR3 extends over 12 amino acids. Germline loops: CDR1 SEHNR, CDR2 FQNEAQ (reference sequence). V lost 5 bases and J lost 5, with 10 bases in between.

The chain couples TRBV6-6 to TRBJ1-1; weak D call: TRBD1 (5 bases). CDR3 length: 13 residues. Germline values: CDR1 MNHNY, CDR2 SVGAGI (reference sequence). V was trimmed by 10 bases and J by 1 base, leaving 13 bases between them. CDR3 sequence (DNA): TGTGCCACGAAACAGGTCCAGAACACTGAAGCTTTCTTT. This codes for CATKQVQNTEAFF.

The J gene is TRBJ2-5, the V gene TRBV2; D is possibly TRBD2 (6 bases). The germline V gene has CDR1 SNHLY and CDR2 FYNNEI. The V end lost 4 bases, the J end lost 1 base, and 10 bases lay between the germline ends. CDR3 length equals 14 residues. This CDR3 is CASSVSGFQETQYF. In DNA, the CDR3 is TGTGCCAGCAGTGTAAGCGGGTTCCAAGAGACCCAGTACTTC.

The V gene is TRBV7-2, the J gene TRBJ1-4; D uncertain. CDR3 length equals 15 residues. With 3 bases removed from V and 4 bases from J, the gap between germline ends came to 12 bases. Germline lookup yields CDR1 SGHTA and CDR2 FQGNSA. The CDR3 sequence: CASSLTHSYNEKLFF. In nucleotides, the CDR3 is TGTGCCAGCAGCTTGACACACAGCTATAATGAAAAACTGTTTTTT.

The J gene is TRBJ2-1, the V gene TRBV9, with TRBD2 identical over 8 bases. J lost 7 bases, V lost 0 bases, and 9 bases had no gene match. CDR1 is SGDLS and CDR2 is YYNGEE in the germline V gene. This CDR3 spans 16 amino acids. The CDR3 protein is CASSVDGLADRNEQFF. In DNA form, the CDR3 reads TGTGCCAGCAGCGTAGATGGACTAGCAGATAGGAATGAGCAGTTCTTC.

The chain combines TRBV7-8 with TRBJ2-6, with 12 bases aligning to TRBD2. V lost 2 bases, J lost 4 bases, and 3 bases stayed unmatched. The CDR3 loop spans 17 amino acids. Germline loops: CDR1 SGHVS, CDR2 FQNEAQ. The chain's CDR3 is CASSLLAGGNGANVLTF. The CDR3 region has the DNA TGTGCCAGCAGCTTACTAGCGGGAGGGAACGGGGCCAACGTCCTGACTTTC.

The chain couples TRBV7-3 to TRBJ1-5; 8 bases agree with TRBD1. CDR1 SGHTA and CDR2 FQGTGA come from the germline V gene. The CDR3 has 13 residues. The junction had 1 base not matched to a gene; V was cut back by 4 bases and J by 5 bases. The CDR3 protein is CASSSDRDQPQHF. The CDR3 DNA follows: TGTGCCAGCAGCTCGGACAGGGATCAGCCCCAGCATTTT.

V gene TRBV1 combines with J gene TRBJ1-2; the table's TRBD1 call for D was not verified on the DNA. TRBV1 is annotated as a pseudogene. The CDR3 spans 16 residues. The DNA for the CDR3 is TGCACCAGCAGCCATCCCGGGACAGGGGTTGCCTATGGCTACACCTTC. Its protein is CTSSHPGTGVAYGYTF.

This chain connects TRBV13 to TRBJ1-5; TRBD1 agrees at 8 bases. Germline CDR1 reads PRHDT; CDR2 reads FYEKMQ (reference sequence). This CDR3 contains 14 residues. The V segment lost 3 bases and the J segment 2 bases; nucleotides outside the gene matches: 0. The DNA of the CDR3 is TGTGCCAGCAGCTTGGGACAGGGCAATCAGCCCCAGCATTTT. Amino acid sequence: CASSLGQGNQPQHF.

The rearrangement uses TRBV19 and TRBJ1-3; D unclear. The germline V gene encodes CDR1 LNHDA and CDR2 SQIVND (reference sequence). The CDR3 has 14 amino acids. Trimming left V 10 bases short and J 0 bases short, with 13 bases between. This CDR3 reads CATEQISSGNTIYF. DNA of the CDR3: TGTGCCACCGAACAAATCTCCTCTGGAAACACCATATATTTT.

The gene calls are TRBV7-8 and TRBJ1-2, with D possibly TRBD1 on 5 matching bases. The length of the CDR3 is 15 residues. The V and J ends lost 5 bases and 8 bases respectively, with 21 bases between them. The germline V gene has CDR1 SGHVS and CDR2 FQNEAQ. The DNA for the CDR3 is TGTGCCAGCAGCGTAACATCGGGACTAGTTAAGGGCTACACCTTC. Translating it yields CASSVTSGLVKGYTF.

The chain links TRBV7-3 to TRBJ2-1; 7 bases line up with TRBD1. This CDR3 spans 17 amino acids. V gave up 2 bases and J gave up 6 bases; unmatched junction bases: 13. Germline CDR1 SGHTA, CDR2 FQGTGA. The CDR3 bases are TGTGCCAGCAGCTTACTCTCTGGGACAGCCCCCGGCAATGAGCAGTTCTTC. Encoded protein: CASSLLSGTAPGNEQFF. Filled out from reference TRBV7-3 and TRBJ2-1, the complete variable domain reads GAGVSQTPSNKVTEKGKYVELRCDPISGHTALYWYRQSLGQGPEFLIYFQGTGAADDSGLPNDRFFAVRPEGSVSTLKIQRTERGDSAVYLCASSLLSGTAPGNEQFFGPGTRLTVL.

The rearrangement links TRBV30 to TRBJ1-5; the D is unclear. The CDR3 covers 13 residues. The ends were cut back, 4 bases at V and 8 bases at J, with 15 bases in the middle. Germline-derived CDR1 and CDR2 are GTSNPN and SVGIG (reference sequence). The CDR3, as DNA: TGTGCCTGGACGGGTTCTCATTCCGAGCCCCAGCATTTT. Residues: CAWTGSHSEPQHF.

This sequence joins TRBV28 and TRBJ2-7; a weak D match, TRBD1 (6 bases). The V end lost 2 bases, the J end lost 2 bases, and 10 bases lay between the germline ends. The germline V gene has CDR1 MDHEN and CDR2 SYDVKM. The CDR3 runs to 14 residues. The chain's CDR3 is CASSLGTNTYEQYF. As DNA, the CDR3 is TGTGCCAGCAGTTTAGGGACAAATACCTACGAGCAGTACTTC. Filled out from reference TRBV28 and TRBJ2-7, the complete variable domain reads DVKVTQSSRYLVKRTGEKVFLECVQDMDHENMFWYRQDPGLGLRLIYFSYDVKMKEKGDIPEGYSVSREKKERFSLILESASTNQTSMYLCASSLGTNTYEQYFGPGTRLTVT.

This sequence joins TRBV19 and TRBJ1-5; no firm D call. The germline gives CDR1 LNHDA, CDR2 SQIVND (reference sequence). Trimming cost V 8 bases and J 3 bases, with 11 bases left between them. The CDR3 has 13 amino acids. The CDR3 sequence is CASGEMNNQPQHF. The CDR3 DNA reads TGTGCCAGTGGGGAGATGAACAATCAGCCCCAGCATTTT. Full variable domain (outside the CDR3, taken from reference TRBV19 and TRBJ1-5): DGGITQSPKYLFRKEGQNVTLSCEQNLNHDAMYWYRQDPGQGLRLIYYSQIVNDFQKGDIAEGYSVSREKKESFPLTVTSAQKNPTAFYLCASGEMNNQPQHFGDGTRLSIL.